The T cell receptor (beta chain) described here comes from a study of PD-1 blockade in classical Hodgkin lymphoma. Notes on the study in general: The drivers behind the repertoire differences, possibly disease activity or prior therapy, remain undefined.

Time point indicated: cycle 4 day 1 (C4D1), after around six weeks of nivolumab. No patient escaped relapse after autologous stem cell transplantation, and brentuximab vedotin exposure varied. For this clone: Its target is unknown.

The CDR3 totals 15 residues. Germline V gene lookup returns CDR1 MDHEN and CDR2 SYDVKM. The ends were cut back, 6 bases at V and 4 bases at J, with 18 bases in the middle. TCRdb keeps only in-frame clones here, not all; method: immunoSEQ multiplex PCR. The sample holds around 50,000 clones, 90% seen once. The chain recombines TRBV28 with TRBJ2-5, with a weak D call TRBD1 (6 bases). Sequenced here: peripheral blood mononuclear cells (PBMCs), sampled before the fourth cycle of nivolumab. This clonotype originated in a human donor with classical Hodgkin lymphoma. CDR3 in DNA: TGTGCCAGCAGACACTCCGACAGGCCCATAGAGACCCAGTACTTC. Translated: CASRHSDRPIETQYF.